The clone carrying this T cell receptor (beta chain) was counted between two and nine times. The antigen is unknown. Germline V lookup: CDR1 MGHRA, CDR2 YSYEKL. Losses at the gene ends were 0 bases for V and 2 bases for J; bases not matched to a gene: 7. The length of the CDR3 is 18 residues. The data stem from a study of cytomegalovirus exposure and HLA in healthy donors. The PCR was carried out with 60 Vbeta primers and 13 Jbeta primers. Here immunoSEQ multiplex PCR was the method, and the copy in TCRdb shows in-frame clones only, minus some. This table has around 150,000 clones, roughly 80% appearing once. Study conclusions and caveats: It was assumed in the presence/absence analyses that sequencing depth was roughly uniform across donors. Among donors in an Asian-associated ancestry cluster, a later analysis reportedly found fewer N-insertions than the roughly 730-donor mean. Rare TCR sequences dominated, though some public TCRs recurred in many donors.

This TCR was sampled from a male donor in good health and CMV-seronegative. The chain links TRBV4-1 to TRBJ2-1, with TRBD2 identical over 10 bases. The specimen was PBMCs. The CDR3 here is CASSQDHIAGGTYNEQFF. The CDR3 DNA is TGCGCCAGCAGCCAAGACCATATAGCGGGGGGAACCTACAATGAGCAGTTCTTC.